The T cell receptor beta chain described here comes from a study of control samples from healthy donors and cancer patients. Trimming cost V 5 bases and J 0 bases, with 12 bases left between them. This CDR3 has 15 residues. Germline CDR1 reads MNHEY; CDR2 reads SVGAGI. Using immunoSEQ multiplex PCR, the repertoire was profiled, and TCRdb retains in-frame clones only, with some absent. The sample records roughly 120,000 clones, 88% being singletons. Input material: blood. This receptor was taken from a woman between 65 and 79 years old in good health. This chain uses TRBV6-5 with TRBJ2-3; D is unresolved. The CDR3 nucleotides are TGTGCCAGCAGTCCCCTCGTTGCTAGCACAGATACGCAGTATTTT. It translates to CASSPLVASTDTQYF.